A selection of T cell receptor beta chains follows, all from one sample in a study of shared clonotypes between healthy human individuals. Using immunoSEQ multiplex PCR, the repertoire was profiled, and TCRdb retains in-frame clones only, with some absent. The sample lists roughly 1 million clones; roughly 75% were seen once. The specimen was memory CD4+ T cells sorted from blood. These receptors all come from a man between 18 and 35 years old in good health. The CDR3 runs from the conserved cysteine through the conserved F or W. A D gene is named only where the DNA matches it firmly. Where a row states a size, it is once, few, many or the class of an expanded clone; other rows omit it.

d_call clone_size j_call cdr3_length v_call cdr3_aa cdr3_nt
- - TRBJ1-5 14 TRBV2 CASVRDVRDQPQHF TGTGCCAGCGTCCGAGACGTCAGAGATCAGCCCCAGCATTTT
- few TRBJ1-2 13 TRBV18 CASSPGQGYGYTF TGTGCCAGCTCACCGGGGCAAGGCTATGGCTACACCTTC
- - TRBJ2-7 15 TRBV5-1 CASSEGTRGTYEQYF TGCGCCAGCAGCGAAGGGACCAGAGGAACCTACGAGCAGTACTTC
- - TRBJ1-2 16 TRBV6-5 CASSYQSGTFNYGYTF TGTGCCAGCAGTTACCAATCCGGGACATTTAACTATGGCTACACCTTC
- - TRBJ1-6 12 TRBV30 CAWMAQVSPLHF TGTGCCTGGATGGCTCAAGTTTCACCCCTCCACTTT
TRBD2 - TRBJ2-3 14 TRBV5-4 CASSSGGTTDTQYF TGTGCCAGCTCTAGCGGGGGGACCACAGATACGCAGTATTTT
- - TRBJ2-6 13 TRBV29-1 CSGLEAGANVLTF TGCAGCGGGCTGGAGGCTGGGGCCAACGTCCTGACTTTC
- - TRBJ1-1 15 TRBV19 CASSSHGGADTEAFF TGTGCCAGTAGTAGCCACGGTGGTGCGGACACTGAAGCTTTCTTT
- - TRBJ2-3 13 TRBV30 CAWSLESTDTQYF TGTGCCTGGAGTTTGGAAAGCACAGATACGCAGTATTTT
TRBD1 - TRBJ1-6 14 TRBV5-8 CASSLGTGKGFTHF TGTGCCAGCAGCTTGGGGACAGGAAAAGGTTTCACGCACTTT
TRBD1 many TRBJ1-2 12 TRBV7-2 CASSTGGRGYTF TGTGCCAGCTCGACAGGGGGCAGGGGCTACACCTTC
- - TRBJ2-7 15 TRBV2 CASSEEGGAPYEQYF TGTGCCAGCAGTGAAGAGGGGGGGGCCCCCTACGAGCAGTACTTC
TRBD2 - TRBJ2-2 15 TRBV11-3 CASSIAGANTGELFF TGTGCCAGCAGTATAGCGGGGGCGAACACCGGGGAGCTGTTTTTT
TRBD2 few TRBJ2-5 16 TRBV19 CASSTLPQAGGETQYF TGTGCCAGTAGTACGCTGCCGCAAGCGGGAGGCGAGACCCAGTACTTC
- - TRBJ1-4 14 TRBV5-4 CASSPGVTNEKLFF TGTGCCAGCAGCCCGGGAGTAACTAATGAAAAACTGTTTTTT
TRBD1 - TRBJ2-2 14 TRBV30 CAWQGARITGELFF TGTGCCTGGCAGGGGGCGCGAATCACCGGGGAGCTGTTTTTT
- - TRBJ1-6 15 TRBV11-2 CASSLGTVYNSPLHF TGTGCCAGCAGCTTAGGGACAGTCTATAATTCACCCCTCCACTTT
- many TRBJ2-7 16 TRBV6-6 CASSQGTGWSSYEQYF TGTGCCAGCAGTCAAGGTACAGGGTGGAGCTCCTACGAGCAGTACTTC
TRBD2 - TRBJ2-3 19 TRBV27 CASSPRGGLAGFGTDTQYF TGTGCCAGCAGCCCTCGGGGGGGACTAGCGGGTTTTGGCACAGATACGCAGTATTTT
TRBD1 - TRBJ2-1 13 TRBV5-1 CASSWGQSNEQFF TGCGCCAGCAGCTGGGGACAGAGCAATGAGCAGTTCTTC
- few TRBJ1-2 17 TRBV28 CASSQGGRIYSNYGYTF TGTGCCAGCAGCCAGGGAGGGCGCATCTATTCTAACTATGGCTACACCTTC
TRBD2 - TRBJ2-1 11 TRBV10-3 CAISSGREQFF TGTGCCATCAGTAGCGGGAGGGAGCAGTTCTTC
- few TRBJ1-2 12 TRBV4-1 CASSVKGYGYTF TGCGCCAGCAGCGTCAAGGGTTATGGCTACACCTTC
- - TRBJ2-7 14 TRBV29-1 CSVKRTLSSYEQYF TGCAGCGTTAAACGGACACTGAGCTCCTACGAGCAGTACTTC
- - TRBJ2-1 11 TRBV27 CASSFLGEQFF TGTGCCAGCAGTTTCCTTGGTGAGCAGTTCTTC
TRBD2 - TRBJ2-1 15 TRBV7-8 CASSLIGGSPNEQFF TGTGCCAGCAGCTTAATTGGCGGGAGTCCCAATGAGCAGTTCTTC
TRBD2 - TRBJ2-2 16 TRBV7-2 CASSPRLAGAPGELFF TGTGCCAGCAGCCCCCGACTAGCGGGAGCCCCCGGGGAGCTGTTTTTT
- - TRBJ1-4 15 TRBV30 CAWSVAAGVPEKLFF TGTGCCTGGAGTGTAGCGGCAGGGGTTCCTGAAAAACTGTTTTTT